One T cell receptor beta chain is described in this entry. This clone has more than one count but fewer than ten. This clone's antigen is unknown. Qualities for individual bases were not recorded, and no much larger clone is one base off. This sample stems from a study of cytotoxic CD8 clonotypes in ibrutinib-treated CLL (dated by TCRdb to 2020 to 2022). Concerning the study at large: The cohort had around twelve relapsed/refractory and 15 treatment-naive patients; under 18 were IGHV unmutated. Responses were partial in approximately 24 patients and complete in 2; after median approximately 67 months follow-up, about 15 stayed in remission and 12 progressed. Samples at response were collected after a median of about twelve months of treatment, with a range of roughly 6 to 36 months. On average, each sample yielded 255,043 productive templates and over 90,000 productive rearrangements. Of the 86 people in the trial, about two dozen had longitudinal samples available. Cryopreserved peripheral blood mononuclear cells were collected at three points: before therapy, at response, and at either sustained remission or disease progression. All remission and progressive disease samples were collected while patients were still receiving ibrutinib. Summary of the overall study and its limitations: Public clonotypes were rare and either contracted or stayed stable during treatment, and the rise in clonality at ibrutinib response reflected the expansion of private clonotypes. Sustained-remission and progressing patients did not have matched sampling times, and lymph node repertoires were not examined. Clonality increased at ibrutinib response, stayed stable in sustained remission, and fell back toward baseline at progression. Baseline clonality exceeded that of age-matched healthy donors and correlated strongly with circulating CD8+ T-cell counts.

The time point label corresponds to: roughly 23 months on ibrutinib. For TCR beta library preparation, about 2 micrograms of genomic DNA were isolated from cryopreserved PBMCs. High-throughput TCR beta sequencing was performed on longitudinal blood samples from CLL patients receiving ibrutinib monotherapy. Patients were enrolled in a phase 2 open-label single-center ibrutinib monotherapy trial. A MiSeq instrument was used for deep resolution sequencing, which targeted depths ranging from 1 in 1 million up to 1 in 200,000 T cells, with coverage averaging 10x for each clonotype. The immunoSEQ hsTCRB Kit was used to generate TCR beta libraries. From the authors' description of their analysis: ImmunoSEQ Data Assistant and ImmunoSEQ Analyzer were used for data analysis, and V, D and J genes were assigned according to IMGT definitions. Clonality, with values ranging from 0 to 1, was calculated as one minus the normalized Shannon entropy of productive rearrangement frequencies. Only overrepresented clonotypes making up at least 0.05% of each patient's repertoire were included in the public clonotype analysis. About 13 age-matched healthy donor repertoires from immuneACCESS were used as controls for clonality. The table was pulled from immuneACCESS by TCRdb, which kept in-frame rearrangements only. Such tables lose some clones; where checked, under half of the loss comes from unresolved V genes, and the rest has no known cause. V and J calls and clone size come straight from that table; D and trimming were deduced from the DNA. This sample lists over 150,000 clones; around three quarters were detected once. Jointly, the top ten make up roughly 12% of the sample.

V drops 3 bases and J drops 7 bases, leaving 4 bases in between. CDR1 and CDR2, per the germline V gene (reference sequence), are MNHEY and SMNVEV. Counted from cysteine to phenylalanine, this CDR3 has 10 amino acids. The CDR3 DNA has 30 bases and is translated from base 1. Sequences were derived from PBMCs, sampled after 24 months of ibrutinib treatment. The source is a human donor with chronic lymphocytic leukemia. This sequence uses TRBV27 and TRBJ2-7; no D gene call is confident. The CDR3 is CASSFWEQYF. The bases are TGTGCCAGCAGTTTTTGGGAGCAGTACTTC.